These 17 T cell receptor beta chains were sequenced from one sample in a study of cytomegalovirus exposure and HLA in healthy donors. Assay: immunoSEQ multiplex PCR; the TCRdb copy retains only in-frame clones and omits some. The sample shows some 98,000 clones, roughly 87% of them seen only once. Material: PBMCs. The source of these receptors is a man aged 18-30 years in good health and CMV-seropositive.

This rearrangement joins TRBV2 to TRBJ2-3, with TRBD2 as a possible D gene (5 bases). The CDR3 is 13 amino acids. From germline, CDR1 is SNHLY and CDR2 FYNNEI. The germline V and J ends were trimmed by 3 bases and 6 bases, with 10 bases remaining between them. The CDR3 loop reads CASSDERGDTQYF. As DNA, the CDR3 is TGTGCCAGCAGTGATGAACGAGGGGATACGCAGTATTTT.

The chain links TRBV29-1 to TRBJ2-7; 7 nucleotides align to TRBD1. V lost 3 bases, J lost 9 bases, and 5 bases stayed unmatched. Germline V CDR1 and CDR2: SQVTM, ANQGSEA. The length of the CDR3 is 11 residues. The CDR3 DNA reads TGCAGCGTTGACAGACAGGGAAGGCAGTACTTC. Encoded protein: CSVDRQGRQYF.

The chain uses TRBV4-2 and TRBJ2-5; TRBD2 agrees at 11 bases. The CDR3 has 17 amino acids. With 0 bases clipped from V and 6 bases from J, the junction kept 9 bases outside the gene matches. The germline CDR1 and CDR2 sequences are LGHNA and YNFKEQ. The CDR3 is CASSQELSGGAFKTQYF. The CDR3 DNA follows: TGTGCCAGCAGCCAAGAACTTAGCGGGGGGGCGTTCAAGACCCAGTACTTC.

This clone has just one count. This chain uses TRBV18 with TRBJ2-2; D may be TRBD1 (6 bases). Between the trimmed V and J ends, which lost 6 bases and 0 bases, there was a span of 17 bases. This CDR3 contains 17 residues. The germline CDR1 and CDR2 sequences are KGHSH and LQKENI. CDR3 region: CASSPEREGANTGELFF. The CDR3 nucleotides are TGTGCCAGCTCGCCCGAACGAGAGGGGGCGAACACCGGGGAGCTGTTTTTT. The full variable domain, rest sourced from reference TRBV18 and TRBJ2-2, is NAGVMQNPRHLVRRRGQEARLRCSPMKGHSHVYWYRQLPEEGLKFMVYLQKENIIDESGMPKERFSAEFPKEGPSILRIQQVVRGDSAAYFCASSPEREGANTGELFFGEGSRLTVL.

The chain couples TRBV5-6 to TRBJ1-4; D is unresolved. CDR1 and CDR2 from the germline V gene are SGHDT and YYEEEE. The CDR3 has 13 amino acids. The V end was cut by 2 bases, the J end by 7 bases, with 9 bases between. CDR3 in DNA: TGTGCCAGCAGCTTACGGTCGAGTGAAAAACTGTTTTTT. Protein sequence: CASSLRSSEKLFF.

This chain connects TRBV5-6 to TRBJ1-5, with a tentative D call TRBD1 (5 bases). V lost 4 bases and J lost 2, with 10 bases in between. The CDR3 spans 14 residues. The germline gives CDR1 SGHDT, CDR2 YYEEEE. In DNA form, the CDR3 reads TGTGCCAGCAGCACCCTGACAGGCAATCAGCCCCAGCATTTT. The encoded protein is CASSTLTGNQPQHF.

The chain links TRBV11-1 to TRBJ1-1; unclear D gene. V shed 4 bases and J shed 6 bases, with 6 bases lying between them. This CDR3 is 11 amino acids long. Germline CDR1 and CDR2: SGHAT and FQDESV (reference sequence). The CDR3 DNA sequence: TGTGCCAGCAGCTCTTTCGCTGAAGCTTTCTTT. Its translation is CASSSFAEAFF.

The V gene is TRBV19, the J gene TRBJ1-5; TRBD1 might be the D (5 bases). CDR1 is LNHDA and CDR2 is SQIVND in the germline V gene (reference sequence). CDR3 length: 13 residues. V dropped 5 bases and J dropped 4 bases, with 9 bases sitting between them. The CDR3 here is CASSLRGNQPQHF. The CDR3 nucleotides read TGTGCCAGTAGTTTGCGGGGGAATCAGCCCCAGCATTTT.

The V call is TRBV27, the J call TRBJ2-2; TRBD2 matches at 7 bases. This CDR3 region has 15 residues. Germline loops: CDR1 MNHEY, CDR2 SMNVEV (reference sequence). V dropped 6 bases and J dropped 0; count of bases not matched to a gene: 4. The DNA for the CDR3 is TGTGCCAGCAGACCTAGCGGATCGAACACCGGGGAGCTGTTTTTT. As protein: CASRPSGSNTGELFF.

The V and J genes are TRBV4-3 and TRBJ2-6, with a tentative D call TRBD2 (5 bases). CDR3 length: 14 residues. V was cut by 3 bases and J by 2 bases, with 5 bases left in between. Germline CDR1 LGHNA, CDR2 YSLEER. This CDR3 reads CASSQGAGANVLTF. CDR3 sequence (DNA): TGCGCCAGCAGCCAGGGAGCTGGGGCCAACGTCCTGACTTTC.

The chain has TRBV6-1 and TRBJ2-7, with TRBD2 matching over 9 bases. J lost 5 bases, V lost 7 bases, and 12 bases had no gene match. In germline, CDR1 is MNHNS, CDR2 SASEGT. The CDR3 extends over 15 amino acids. The CDR3 reads CASTFVAGAENEQYF. The CDR3, as DNA: TGTGCCAGCACCTTTGTAGCGGGAGCGGAAAACGAGCAGTACTTC.

A single count supports this clone. The chain carries TRBV7-2 and TRBJ2-7; the match to TRBD1 covers 8 bases. The germline V gene has CDR1 SGHTA and CDR2 FQGNSA. This CDR3 contains 15 residues. V shed 4 bases and J 0 bases; nucleotides not matched to a gene: 5. The CDR3 nucleotides are TGTGCCAGCAGCTCATCCGGGACAGGCTCCTACGAGCAGTACTTC. Its protein is CASSSSGTGSYEQYF. Complete variable domain (other parts from reference TRBV7-2 and TRBJ2-7): GAGVSQSPSNKVTEKGKDVELRCDPISGHTALYWYRQSLGQGLEFLIYFQGNSAPDKSGLPSDRFSAERTGGSVSTLTIQRTQQEDSAVYLCASSSSGTGSYEQYFGPGTRLTVT.

This chain uses TRBV5-4 with TRBJ2-1; 7 bases fit TRBD2. CDR3 length: 17 residues. J lost 5 bases, V lost 4 bases, and 15 bases had no gene match. Germline CDR1 SGHNT, CDR2 YYREEE (reference sequence). In DNA form, the CDR3 reads TGTGCCAGCAGCCCGGGGGGTGGCGGGAGACTCAACAATGAGCAGTTCTTC. Translation: CASSPGGGGRLNNEQFF.

The rearrangement uses TRBV7-9 and TRBJ2-5, with D perhaps TRBD2 (6 bases). V lost 4 bases to trimming and J lost 2 bases, with 23 bases between them. The CDR3 totals 18 residues. Germline CDR1 SEHNR, CDR2 FQNEAQ (reference sequence). The CDR3: CASSSGVDGLAQQETQYF. The CDR3 coding sequence is TGTGCCAGCAGCTCCGGAGTAGATGGCCTAGCGCAGCAAGAGACCCAGTACTTC.

The chain has TRBV7-7 and TRBJ2-7; 8 bases are a match to TRBD1. CDR3 length equals 14 residues. Losses at the gene ends were 5 bases for V and 10 bases for J; bases not matched to a gene: 13. The germline V gene encodes CDR1 SSHAT and CDR2 FNYEAQ (reference sequence). The CDR3 loop is CASSPGTGPLRQYF. The CDR3 nucleotides are TGTGCCAGCAGCCCCGGGACAGGTCCTTTACGTCAGTACTTC.

The chain links TRBV13 to TRBJ2-7; 7 nucleotides agree with TRBD1. V lost 1 base and J lost 5; bases outside the gene matches: 8. The CDR3 is made up of 15 amino acids. Looked up from germline, CDR1 is PRHDT and CDR2 is FYEKMQ (reference sequence). CDR3 sequence reads: CASSLEPRGMHEQYF. The CDR3 coding sequence is TGTGCCAGCAGCTTAGAGCCCAGGGGGATGCACGAGCAGTACTTC.

The chain employs TRBV18 and TRBJ1-2; D is undetermined. The CDR3 has 13 residues. The V gene lost 0 bases and the J gene lost 6 bases, with 8 bases spanning the gap. Germline CDR1 reads KGHSH; CDR2 reads LQKENI. CDR3 DNA sequence: TGTGCCAGCTCACCACCGGCGGGGAATGGCTACACCTTC. Amino acid sequence: CASSPPAGNGYTF.